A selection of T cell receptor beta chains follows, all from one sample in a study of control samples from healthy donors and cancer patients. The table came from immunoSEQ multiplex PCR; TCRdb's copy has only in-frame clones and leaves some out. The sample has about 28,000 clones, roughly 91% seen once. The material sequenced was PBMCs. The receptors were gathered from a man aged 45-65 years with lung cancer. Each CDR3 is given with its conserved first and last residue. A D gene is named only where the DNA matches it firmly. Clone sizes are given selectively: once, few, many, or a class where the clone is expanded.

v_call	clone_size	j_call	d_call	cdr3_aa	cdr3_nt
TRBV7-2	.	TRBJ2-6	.	CASSLAATLSGANVLTF	TGTGCCAGCAGCTTAGCGGCTACTTTATCTGGGGCCAACGTCCTGACTTTC
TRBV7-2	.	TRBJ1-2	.	CASSRDNWGYTF	TGTGCCAGCAGTCGGGACAATTGGGGCTACACCTTC
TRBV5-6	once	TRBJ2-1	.	CASSLVSGYNEQFF	TGTGCCAGCAGCTTGGTTAGCGGATACAATGAGCAGTTCTTC
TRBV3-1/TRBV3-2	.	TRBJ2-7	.	CASSQESGTLGQYF	TGTGCCAGCAGCCAAGAATCAGGGACCTTAGGGCAGTACTTC
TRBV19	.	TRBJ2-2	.	CASRRGWGGSGGELFF	TGTGCCAGTAGGAGGGGCTGGGGGGGCTCTGGCGGGGAGCTGTTTTTT
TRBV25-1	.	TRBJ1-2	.	CASSERRDSGYTF	TGTGCCAGCAGTGAACGTAGGGATAGTGGCTACACCTTC
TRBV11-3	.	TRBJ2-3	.	CASSLFTSTDTQYF	TGTGCCAGCAGCTTATTTACTAGCACAGATACGCAGTATTTT
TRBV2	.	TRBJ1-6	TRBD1	CASSLTGPNSPLHF	TGTGCCAGCAGTCTGACAGGGCCTAATTCACCCCTCCACTTT
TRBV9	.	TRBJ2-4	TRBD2	CASSVQSGGVDIQYF	TGTGCCAGCAGCGTACAAAGCGGGGGGGTAGACATTCAGTACTTC
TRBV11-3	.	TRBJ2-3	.	CASSQGTDTQYF	TGTGCCAGCAGCCAGGGAACAGATACGCAGTATTTT
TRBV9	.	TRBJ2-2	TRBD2	CASSVVAGGHTGELFF	TGTGCCAGCAGCGTAGTTGCGGGGGGTCACACCGGGGAGCTGTTTTTT
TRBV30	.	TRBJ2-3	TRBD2	CAWAGGADTQYF	TGTGCCTGGGCGGGGGGCGCAGATACGCAGTATTTT
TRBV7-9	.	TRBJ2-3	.	CASNRGGTDTQYF	TGTGCCAGCAACCGGGGAGGCACAGATACGCAGTATTTT
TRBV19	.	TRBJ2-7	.	CASSTPTYRDGSYEQYF	TGTGCCAGTAGTACTCCCACCTACCGGGACGGCTCCTACGAGCAGTACTTC
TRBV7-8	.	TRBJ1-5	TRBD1	CASSVGQLDQPQHF	TGTGCCAGCAGCGTGGGACAGTTAGACCAGCCCCAGCATTTT
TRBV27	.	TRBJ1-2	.	CASSSGRSRYGYTF	TGTGCCAGCAGTTCCGGACGGTCTCGCTATGGCTACACCTTC
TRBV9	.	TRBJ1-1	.	CASSVSPSNTEAFF	TGTGCCAGCAGCGTCTCACCATCGAACACTGAAGCTTTCTTT
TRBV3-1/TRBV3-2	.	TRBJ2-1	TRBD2	CVSSPFLAGGLSYNEQFF	TGTGTCAGCAGCCCCTTCTTAGCGGGGGGCCTCTCCTACAATGAGCAGTTCTTC
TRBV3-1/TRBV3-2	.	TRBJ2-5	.	CASSPAGQGGETQYF	TGTGCCAGCAGCCCCGCAGGACAGGGAGGGGAGACCCAGTACTTC
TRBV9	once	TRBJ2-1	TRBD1	CASSDRTGTINEQFF	TGTGCCAGCAGCGACCGGACAGGTACCATCAATGAGCAGTTCTTC
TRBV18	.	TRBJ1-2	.	CASSGATGYGYTF	TGTGCCAGCTCAGGGGCGACAGGATACGGCTACACCTTC
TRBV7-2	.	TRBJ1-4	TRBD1	CASSSPRQGGEKLFF	TGTGCCAGCAGCTCACCCCGACAGGGTGGGGAAAAACTGTTTTTT
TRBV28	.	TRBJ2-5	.	CASSLYARGDQETQYF	TGTGCCAGCAGTTTATATGCACGAGGGGATCAAGAGACCCAGTACTTC
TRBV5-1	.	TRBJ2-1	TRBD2	CASSPDPGGSYNEQFF	TGCGCCAGCAGCCCAGACCCGGGGGGGTCCTACAATGAGCAGTTCTTC
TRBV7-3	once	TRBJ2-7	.	CASSARWTAQTYEQYF	TGTGCCAGCAGCGCACGTTGGACAGCCCAAACCTACGAGCAGTACTTC
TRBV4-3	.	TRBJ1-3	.	CASSQEGDGNTIYF	TGCGCCAGCAGCCAAGAGGGAGATGGGAACACCATATATTTT
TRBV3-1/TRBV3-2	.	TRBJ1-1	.	CASSPSTGGTEAFF	TGTGCCAGCAGCCCTTCCACGGGGGGGACTGAAGCTTTCTTT
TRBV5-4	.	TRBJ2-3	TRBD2	CASSKVAGSTDTQYF	TGTGCCAGCAGCAAGGTAGCGGGGAGCACAGATACGCAGTATTTT
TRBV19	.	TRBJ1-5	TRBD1	CASSGQGADQPQHF	TGTGCCAGTAGTGGGCAGGGGGCTGATCAGCCCCAGCATTTT
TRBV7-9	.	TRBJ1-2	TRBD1	CASSPGQGAYGYTF	TGTGCCAGCAGCCCGGGACAGGGGGCATATGGCTACACCTTC
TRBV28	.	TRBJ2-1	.	CASVSGSLNMDEQFF	TGTGCCAGCGTATCCGGGAGCCTCAACATGGATGAGCAGTTCTTC
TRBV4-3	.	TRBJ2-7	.	CASSQDRGNPYEQYF	TGCGCCAGCAGCCAAGACAGGGGAAATCCCTACGAGCAGTACTTC
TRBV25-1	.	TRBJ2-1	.	CASSEGGHNNEQFF	TGTGCCAGCAGTGAAGGGGGACACAACAATGAGCAGTTCTTC
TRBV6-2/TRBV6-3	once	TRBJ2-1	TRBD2	CASSHRLAGGYNEQFF	TGTGCCAGCAGCCACCGACTAGCGGGGGGATACAATGAGCAGTTCTTC
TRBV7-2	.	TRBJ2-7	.	CASSLMSQNEQYF	TGTGCCAGCAGCTTAATGTCACAGAACGAGCAGTACTTC
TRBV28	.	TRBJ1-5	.	CATLRGSNQPQHF	TGTGCCACCCTCAGAGGTAGCAATCAGCCCCAGCATTTT
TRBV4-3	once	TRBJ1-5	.	CASSQASGNQPQHF	TGCGCCAGCAGCCAAGCCTCAGGCAATCAGCCCCAGCATTTT